This passage covers 5 T cell receptor beta chains from one sample sequenced in a study of shared clonotypes between healthy human individuals. The repertoire was sequenced with immunoSEQ multiplex PCR; TCRdb's copy has only in-frame clones and lacks some. The table records about 2 million clones, over 85% of them present only once. Selected positively for CCR7 and CD45RO-negative, naive CD8 cells excluded terminally differentiated effector memory CD45RA+ cells. Sequencing input: naive CD8+ T cells sorted from blood. The receptors originated from a man younger than 30 in good health.

The chain is built from TRBV5-1 and TRBJ2-7, with D uncertain. This CDR3 region has 13 residues. Looked up from germline, CDR1 is SGHRS and CDR2 is YFSETQ. Trimming took 5 bases from V and 3 from J, leaving 12 bases between them. The CDR3 here is CASRWAVGYEQYF. The CDR3 nucleotides read TGCGCCAGCAGATGGGCGGTGGGCTACGAGCAGTACTTC. Full variable domain (remainder filled in from reference TRBV5-1 and TRBJ2-7): KAGVTQTPRYLIKTRGQQVTLSCSPISGHRSVSWYQQTPGQGLQFLFEYFSETQRNKGNFPGRFSGRQFSNSRSEMNVSTLELGDSALYLCASRWAVGYEQYFGPGTRLTVT.

The rearrangement links TRBV6-5 to TRBJ2-6; D is unresolved. The CDR3 has 13 residues. Trimming pared 7 bases from V and 0 bases from J, leaving 4 bases between. From germline, CDR1 is MNHEY and CDR2 SVGAGI. CDR3 DNA: TGTGCCAGCAAGGGCTCTGGGGCCAACGTCCTGACTTTC. Translation gives CASKGSGANVLTF.

This chain links TRBV7-9 with TRBJ2-6; D is uncertain. Trimming removed 5 bases at V and 6 bases at J, with 8 bases between. The germline V gene encodes CDR1 SEHNR and CDR2 FQNEAQ (reference sequence). This CDR3 has 13 residues. The CDR3 protein is CASSRTEANVLTF. The CDR3 DNA reads as TGTGCCAGCAGCCGGACCGAGGCCAACGTCCTGACTTTC.

This clone has only a few counts. The rearrangement uses TRBV7-9 and TRBJ1-5, with 7 positions matching TRBD1. This CDR3 is built from 15 residues. Germline V gives CDR1 SEHNR, CDR2 FQNEAQ (reference sequence). The V segment lost 1 base and the J segment 3 bases; nucleotides outside the gene matches: 3. CDR3 protein: CASSLGTGLNQPQHF. The DNA of the CDR3 is TGTGCCAGCAGCTTAGGGACAGGCCTCAATCAGCCCCAGCATTTT.

The chain couples TRBV28 to TRBJ2-1; 10 nucleotides match TRBD2. The CDR3 is 16 amino acids. After removal of 2 bases from V and 8 bases from J, the junction contained 9 bases not matched to a gene. Germline loops: CDR1 MDHEN, CDR2 SYDVKM. CDR3 DNA: TGTGCCAGCAGTTTACTCCTAGCGGGGGACCGGCATGAGCAGTTCTTC. Translation: CASSLLLAGDRHEQFF.